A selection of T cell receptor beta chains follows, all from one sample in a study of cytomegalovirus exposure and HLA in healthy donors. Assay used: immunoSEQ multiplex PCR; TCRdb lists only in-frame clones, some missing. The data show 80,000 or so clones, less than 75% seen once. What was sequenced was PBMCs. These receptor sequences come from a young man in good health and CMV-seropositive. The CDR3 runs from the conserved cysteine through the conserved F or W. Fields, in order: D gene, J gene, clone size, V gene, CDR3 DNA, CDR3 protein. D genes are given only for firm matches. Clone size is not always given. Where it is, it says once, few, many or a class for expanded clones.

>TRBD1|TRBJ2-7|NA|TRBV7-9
TGTGCCAGCAGTCCCCGAGGGGGCACTCCCTCCTACGAGCAGTACTTC
CASSPRGGTPSYEQYF
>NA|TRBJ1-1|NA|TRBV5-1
TGCGCCAGCAGCCTTCCTGCAGGGAACACTGAAGCTTTCTTT
CASSLPAGNTEAFF
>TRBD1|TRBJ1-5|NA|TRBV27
TGTGCCAGCAGGCAGGGGGCGGTTATGGGCAATCAGCCCCAGCATTTT
CASRQGAVMGNQPQHF
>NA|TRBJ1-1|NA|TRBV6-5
TGTGCCAGCAACGATGTCATGCGCACTGAAGCTTTCTTT
CASNDVMRTEAFF
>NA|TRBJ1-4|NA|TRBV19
TGTGCCAGTAGTACACAGGGAGACAAAAAACTGTTTTTT
CASSTQGDKKLFF
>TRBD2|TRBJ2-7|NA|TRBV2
TGTGCCAGCAGTTCCCAAATCGGGGGGGGAAGCTACGAGCAGTACTTC
CASSSQIGGGSYEQYF
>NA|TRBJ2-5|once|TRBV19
TGTGCCAGTAGTAGGCGACAGACGCAGACCCAGTACTTC
CASSRRQTQTQYF
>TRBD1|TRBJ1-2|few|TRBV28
TGTGCCAGCAGTTTGACAGGGAACTATGGCTACACCTTC
CASSLTGNYGYTF
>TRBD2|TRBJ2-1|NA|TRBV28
TGTGCCAGCCTTCCAGGACTAGCGGTCAATGAGCAGTTCTTC
CASLPGLAVNEQFF
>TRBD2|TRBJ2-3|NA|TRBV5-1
TGCGCCAGCAGAACTAGCGCGCACACAGATACGCAGTATTTT
CASRTSAHTDTQYF
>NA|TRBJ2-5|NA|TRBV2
TGTGCCAGCAGAGCGGACAGAGGGGAACAGACCCAGTACTTC
CASRADRGEQTQYF
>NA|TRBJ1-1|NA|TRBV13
TGTGCCAGCAGCTTAACCCAGATCACTGAAGCTTTCTTT
CASSLTQITEAFF
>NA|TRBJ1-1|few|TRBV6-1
TGTGCCAGCAGTGAAGCAATTGGACAGATTGAAGCTTTCTTT
CASSEAIGQIEAFF
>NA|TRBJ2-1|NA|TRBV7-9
TGTGCCAGCAGCACCCACGGGACAACCAATGAGCAGTTCTTC
CASSTHGTTNEQFF
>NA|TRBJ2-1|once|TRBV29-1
TGCGGATGTGGGGGAGGTCGGAGCAATGAGCAGTTCTTC
CGCGGGRSNEQFF
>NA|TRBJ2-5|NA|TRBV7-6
TGTGCCAGCAGCTTAGCTTACAGACAAGAGACCCAGTACTTC
CASSLAYRQETQYF
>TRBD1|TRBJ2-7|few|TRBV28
TGTGCCAGCAGCCGGGACAGGGCAAGCTCCTACGAGCAGTACTTC
CASSRDRASSYEQYF
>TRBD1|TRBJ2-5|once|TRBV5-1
TGCGCCAGCAGCTTGGAGGGACAGGACCAAGAGACCCAGTACTTC
CASSLEGQDQETQYF
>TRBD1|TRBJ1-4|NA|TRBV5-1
TGCGCCAGCAGCCCCGGGACAGAGGGGGGACGGGCTAATGAAAAACTGTTTTTT
CASSPGTEGGRANEKLFF
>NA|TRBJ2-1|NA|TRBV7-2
TGTGCCAGCAGCTTAGAACAGAGCTCCTACAATGAGCAGTTCTTC
CASSLEQSSYNEQFF
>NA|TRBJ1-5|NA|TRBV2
TGTGCCAGCTTGCGGAATGGCAATCAGCCCCAGCATTTT
CASLRNGNQPQHF
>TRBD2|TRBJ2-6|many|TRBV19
TGTGCCAGTAGTAAGGGACTAGCGGGGGCCTCTGGGGCCAACGTCCTGACTTTC
CASSKGLAGASGANVLTF
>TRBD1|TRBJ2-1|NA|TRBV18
TGTGCCAGCTCACCAGGGACAGGGGCTACGGATGAGCAGTTCTTC
CASSPGTGATDEQFF
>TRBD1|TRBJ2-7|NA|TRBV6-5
TGTGCCAGCAGTCAGGGACAGGGGTACGAGCAGTACTTC
CASSQGQGYEQYF
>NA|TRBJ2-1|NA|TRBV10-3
TGTGCCATCAGTGCCTTCGGAGACAATGAGCAGTTCTTC
CAISAFGDNEQFF
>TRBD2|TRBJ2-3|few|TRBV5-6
TGTGCCAGCAGCTCGGGACTACTCACAGATACGCAGTATTTT
CASSSGLLTDTQYF
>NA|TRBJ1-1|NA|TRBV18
TGTGCCAGCTCACTGCAGGGAAACACTGAAGCTTTCTTT
CASSLQGNTEAFF
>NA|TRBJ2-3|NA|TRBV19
TGTGCCAGTAGCACCGGGGGGCGGCGCACAGATACGCAGTATTTT
CASSTGGRRTDTQYF
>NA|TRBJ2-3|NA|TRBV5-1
TGCGCCAGCAGCTTACCTTCGGCCACCACTAGCTCCCCAGATACGCAGTATTTT
CASSLPSATTSSPDTQYF
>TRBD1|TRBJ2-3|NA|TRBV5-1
TGCGCCAGCAGCCTACCCGGGACAGCAAGCACAGATACGCAGTATTTT
CASSLPGTASTDTQYF
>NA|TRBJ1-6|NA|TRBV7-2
TGTGCCAGCAGCTTATATTTGGTTGAGAACCTGGTGAATTCACCCCTCCACTTT
CASSLYLVENLVNSPLHF
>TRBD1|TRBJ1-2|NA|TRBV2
TGTGCCAGCAGCCTCGGACAGGCTCTAACCTATGGCTACACCTTC
CASSLGQALTYGYTF
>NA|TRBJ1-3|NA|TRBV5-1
TGCGCCAGCAGCCCCGAGAGCTCCTCTGGAAACACCATATATTTT
CASSPESSSGNTIYF
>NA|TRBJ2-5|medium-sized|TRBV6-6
TGTGCCAGCAGTCCCTGGGCGGGGTCGCAAGAGACCCAGTACTTC
CASSPWAGSQETQYF
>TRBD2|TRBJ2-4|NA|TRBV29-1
TGCAGCGTTGGAACCGGGGGGGACAAAAACATTCAGTACTTC
CSVGTGGDKNIQYF
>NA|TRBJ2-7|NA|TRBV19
TGTGCCAGTTACAGGGCTCAAATAGGCGAGCAGTACTTC
CASYRAQIGEQYF
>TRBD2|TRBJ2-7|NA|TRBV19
TGTGCCAGTAGTCCACTAGCGGGAGGGTCCTACGAGCAGTACTTC
CASSPLAGGSYEQYF
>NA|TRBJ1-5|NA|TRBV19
TGTGCCAGTACGGAGAGTTATAGCAATCAGCCCCAGCATTTT
CASTESYSNQPQHF
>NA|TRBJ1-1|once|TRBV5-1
TGCGCCAGCAGCTTGGGGGGCCCGGGTTTGGGGACTGAAGCTTTCTTT
CASSLGGPGLGTEAFF
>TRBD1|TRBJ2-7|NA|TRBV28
TGTGCCAGCAGTTCCCATGGGACAGGGATCTACGAGCAGTACTTC
CASSSHGTGIYEQYF
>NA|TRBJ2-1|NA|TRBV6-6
TGTGCCAGCAGTTACGTAGGGGAGGCCTTCAATGAGCAGTTCTTC
CASSYVGEAFNEQFF
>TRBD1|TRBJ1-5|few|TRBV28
TGTGCCAGCAAAACCGGGACAGGGAGTTTTTGGAATCAGCCCCAGCATTTT
CASKTGTGSFWNQPQHF
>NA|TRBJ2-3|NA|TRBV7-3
TGTGCCAGCAGCCCTCTTGGACAAAGCACAGATACGCAGTATTTT
CASSPLGQSTDTQYF
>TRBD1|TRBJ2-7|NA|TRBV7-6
TGTGCCAGCAGCTTAGTAGGCGACAGGGGAATGGGTCCAACCTACGAGCAGTACTTC
CASSLVGDRGMGPTYEQYF
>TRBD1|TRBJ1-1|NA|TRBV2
TGTGCCAGCACCCCACAGGGGGCGAGTACTGAAGCTTTCTTT
CASTPQGASTEAFF
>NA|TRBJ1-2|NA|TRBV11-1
TGTGCCAGCAGCTCAAGAGGTGATCCCTATGGCTACACCTTC
CASSSRGDPYGYTF
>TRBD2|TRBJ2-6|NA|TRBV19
TGTGCCAGTCGGGGGGGGGAGGCTGGGGCCAACGTCCTGACTTTC
CASRGGEAGANVLTF
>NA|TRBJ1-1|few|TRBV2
TGTGCCAGCAGTGACTACAGGGAGAGGAACACTGAAGCTTTCTTT
CASSDYRERNTEAFF
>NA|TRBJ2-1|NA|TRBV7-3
TGTGCCAGCAGCTCTGTTTATGGCGGGGCCTACAATGAGCAGTTCTTC
CASSSVYGGAYNEQFF